A selection of T cell receptor beta chains follows, all from one sample in a study of CD8 T cells in ankylosing spondylitis. TCRdb redid the calling of the 5' RACE reads with MiXCR, one entry per CDR3 protein. Counted here are some 840,000 distinct CDR3 sequences, approximately 12% occurring once; the ten biggest clones make up approximately 0.46%. What was sequenced was blood, either unsorted or a sorted T cell fraction (not recorded which). Receptors were obtained from a male donor with ankylosing spondylitis. The CDR3 runs from the conserved cysteine through the conserved F or W. D genes are given only for firm matches. Expanded clones get a size class; other rows say once, few or many, or leave the size out.

TRBJ2-1	TRBD2	few	TRBV7-2	CASSGSSGRSNEQFF	TGTGCCAGCAGCGGTTCTAGCGGACGCTCCAATGAGCAGTTCTTC
TRBJ2-3	.	.	TRBV20-1	CSASVGGATDTQYF	TGCAGTGCTAGTGTGGGGGGGGCAACAGATACGCAGTATTTT
TRBJ2-1	.	few	TRBV7-9	CASGTQKEYNEQFF	TGTGCCAGCGGGACTCAGAAGGAGTACAATGAGCAGTTCTTC
TRBJ1-5	TRBD1	.	TRBV5-1	CASSPQGAINQPQHF	TGCGCCAGCAGCCCACAGGGGGCCATCAATCAGCCCCAGCATTTT
TRBJ1-2	.	.	TRBV21-1	CASSKQGRGNYGYTF	TGTGCCAGCAGCAAACAGGGAAGAGGGAACTATGGCTACACCTTC
TRBJ2-1	TRBD1	.	TRBV11-2	CASSQGAPQGSYNEQFF	TGTGCCAGCAGTCAGGGGGCGCCCCAGGGCTCCTACAATGAGCAGTTCTTC
TRBJ1-2	TRBD1	.	TRBV5-6	CASSPGQELYWDYGYTF	TGTGCCAGCAGTCCGGGACAGGAATTATACTGGGACTATGGCTACACCTTC
TRBJ1-1	TRBD1	.	TRBV20-1	CSARGGWGNTEAFF	TGCAGTGCCAGAGGGGGCTGGGGAAATACTGAAGCTTTCTTT
TRBJ1-1	.	few	TRBV9	CASSERPMTEAFF	TGTGCCAGCAGCGAGAGGCCGATGACTGAAGCTTTCTTT
TRBJ2-3	.	.	TRBV28	CASSRSIDTQYF	TGTGCCAGCAGTCGCTCAATAGATACGCAGTATTTT
TRBJ2-3	TRBD2	.	TRBV27	CASSPYRSSGASTDTQYF	TGTGCCAGCAGTCCCTATCGATCTAGCGGCGCTAGCACAGATACGCAGTATTTT
TRBJ2-7	.	.	TRBV28	CASMSGGRSYEQYF	TGTGCCAGCATGTCGGGCGGCCGCTCCTACGAGCAGTACTTC
TRBJ2-2	TRBD2	.	TRBV5-4	CASSGRLAGGTSGELFF	TGTGCCAGCAGCGGAAGACTAGCGGGAGGGACCTCCGGGGAGCTGTTTTTT
TRBJ1-2	.	many	TRBV20-1	CSARRTAYGYTF	TGCAGTGCTAGGAGAACGGCCTATGGCTACACCTTC
TRBJ2-1	TRBD2	few	TRBV12-3/TRBV12-4	CASSLTGTSGSAYNEQFF	TGTGCCAGCAGCTTGACCGGGACTAGCGGTTCTGCCTACAATGAGCAGTTCTTC
TRBJ2-1	TRBD2	.	TRBV20-1	CSATSGRYNEQFF	TGCAGTGCTACTAGCGGGAGGTACAATGAGCAGTTCTTC
TRBJ1-4	TRBD1	.	TRBV20-1	CSARDPRTGTGNEKLFF	TGCAGTGCTAGAGATCCCCGGACCGGGACAGGGAATGAAAAACTGTTTTTT
TRBJ1-1	TRBD1	.	TRBV9	CASSIQGTTEAFF	TGTGCCAGCAGCATACAGGGGACTACTGAAGCTTTCTTT
TRBJ1-1	.	many	TRBV12-3/TRBV12-4	CASSDSSEAFF	TGTGCCAGCAGTGACAGTTCTGAAGCTTTCTTT
TRBJ2-1	.	.	TRBV3-1	CASSQLEWRTAFYNEQFF	TGTGCCAGCAGCCAATTAGAGTGGCGGACAGCATTTTACAATGAGCAGTTCTTC
TRBJ1-2	.	.	TRBV6-1	CASSEARAIYGYTF	TGTGCCAGCAGTGAAGCCAGGGCGATCTATGGCTACACCTTC
TRBJ2-3	TRBD2	many	TRBV4-1	CASSPSGLAGGGGDTQYF	TGCGCCAGCAGCCCATCGGGACTAGCGGGAGGCGGAGGAGATACGCAGTATTTT
TRBJ1-2	.	few	TRBV30	CAWSPGLSNYGYTF	TGTGCCTGGAGTCCGGGACTTTCCAACTATGGCTACACCTTC
TRBJ1-1	.	many	TRBV5-6	CASSRRGLWTEAFF	TGTGCCAGCAGCCGCCGGGGCCTCTGGACTGAAGCTTTCTTT
TRBJ2-5	TRBD2	.	TRBV20-1	CSASHSGGRLQTQYF	TGCAGTGCTAGTCACAGCGGGGGCCGGTTACAGACCCAGTACTTC
TRBJ2-7	TRBD1	.	TRBV20-1	CSASPGTAFSYEQYF	TGCAGTGCTAGTCCCGGGACAGCGTTCTCCTACGAGCAGTACTTC
TRBJ1-1	TRBD1	few	TRBV7-2	CASSRDRGRGEAFF	TGTGCCAGCAGCCGGGACAGGGGGCGCGGTGAAGCTTTCTTT
TRBJ2-2	.	few	TRBV5-1	CASSVPTGSGELFF	TGCGCCAGCAGCGTACCTACAGGGTCCGGGGAGCTGTTTTTT
TRBJ1-5	.	many	TRBV7-2	CASSLMLDQPQHF	TGTGCCAGCAGCTTAATGTTGGATCAGCCCCAGCATTTT
TRBJ2-1	TRBD1	.	TRBV20-1	CSARKGQSSYNEQFF	TGCAGTGCTAGAAAGGGACAGAGCTCCTACAATGAGCAGTTCTTC
TRBJ2-5	.	.	TRBV4-2	CASSQPEGGHQETQYF	TGTGCCAGCAGCCAACCGGAGGGTGGCCATCAAGAGACCCAGTACTTC
TRBJ1-1	TRBD1	many	TRBV20-1	CTLLDRGLTEAFF	TGCACCCTGCTAGACAGGGGGCTGACTGAAGCTTTCTTT
TRBJ2-2	.	few	TRBV5-4	CASSPGGTDTGELFF	TGTGCCAGCAGCCCCGGCGGGACAGATACCGGGGAGCTGTTTTTT
TRBJ2-1	.	.	TRBV18	CASSPRQSYNEQFF	TGTGCCAGCTCACCACGACAGTCCTACAATGAGCAGTTCTTC
TRBJ1-1	.	many	TRBV12-3/TRBV12-4	CASSFWDRKNTEAFF	TGTGCCAGCAGTTTCTGGGATCGGAAGAACACTGAAGCTTTCTTT
TRBJ2-1	.	many	TRBV19	CASEGHSYNEQFF	TGTGCCAGTGAGGGACACTCCTACAATGAGCAGTTCTTC
TRBJ2-2	.	.	TRBV2	CASTRTVNTGELFF	TGTGCCAGTACCAGGACGGTGAACACCGGGGAGCTGTTTTTT
TRBJ1-2	.	.	TRBV7-8	CASSLAEIRYGYTF	TGTGCCAGCAGCTTAGCGGAGATTCGCTATGGCTACACCTTC
TRBJ2-3	.	.	TRBV9	CASSVAQGHTQYF	TGTGCCAGCAGCGTGGCCCAGGGCCATACGCAGTATTTT
TRBJ2-7	.	few	TRBV5-6	CASSHFSYEQYF	TGTGCCAGCAGCCATTTTAGCTACGAGCAGTACTTC
TRBJ1-2	.	few	TRBV20-1	CSARRLPENYGYTF	TGCAGTGCTAGACGGCTTCCTGAAAACTATGGCTACACCTTC
TRBJ2-7	.	many	TRBV5-1	CASSEGRVTYEQYF	TGCGCCAGCAGCGAGGGACGTGTTACCTACGAGCAGTACTTC
TRBJ2-2	.	few	TRBV5-1	CASSFGTRNTGELFF	TGCGCCAGCAGCTTCGGGACACGGAACACCGGGGAGCTGTTTTTT
TRBJ2-3	TRBD2	.	TRBV20-1	CSARVPPPGLAGGAGDTQYF	TGCAGTGCTAGAGTCCCACCCCCGGGACTAGCGGGGGGGGCCGGAGATACGCAGTATTTT
TRBJ2-2	TRBD1	.	TRBV4-2	CASSQLTGVYLPGELFF	TGTGCCAGCAGCCAACTTACAGGGGTTTATCTTCCCGGGGAGCTGTTTTTT
TRBJ2-1	.	.	TRBV18	CASSLRTAAYNEQFF	TGTGCCAGCTCACTTCGGACCGCGGCCTACAATGAGCAGTTCTTC
TRBJ2-2	.	few	TRBV4-2	CASSQGVPGEGTGELFF	TGTGCCAGCAGCCAAGGAGTCCCGGGAGAGGGCACCGGGGAGCTGTTTTTT
TRBJ1-5	.	few	TRBV6-2/TRBV6-3	CASSSRTTRVQPQHF	TGTGCCAGCAGTTCGAGGACCACGAGGGTTCAGCCCCAGCATTTT
TRBJ1-1	.	.	TRBV10-3	CAISESQGLKAFF	TGTGCCATCAGTGAGTCCCAGGGGTTGAAAGCTTTCTTT
TRBJ1-1	TRBD1	many	TRBV29-1	CSVEDEIMTGLNTEAFF	TGCAGCGTTGAAGATGAGATTATGACAGGGTTGAACACTGAAGCTTTCTTT
TRBJ2-2	.	.	TRBV5-1	CASSFQGGPNTGELFF	TGCGCCAGCAGCTTCCAGGGCGGGCCGAACACCGGGGAGCTGTTTTTT
TRBJ2-5	.	.	TRBV7-2	CASSLAFQVLKTQYF	TGTGCCAGCAGCTTAGCATTTCAGGTTTTGAAGACCCAGTACTTC
TRBJ2-7	.	few	TRBV15	CATPVFLYEQYF	TGTGCCACCCCGGTTTTCCTATACGAGCAGTACTTC
TRBJ1-1	.	many	TRBV12-3/TRBV12-4	CASSWAGYTEAFF	TGTGCCAGCAGTTGGGCAGGGTACACTGAAGCTTTCTTT
TRBJ2-1	TRBD1	few	TRBV5-1	CASSYGTGNEQFF	TGCGCCAGCAGCTATGGGACAGGGAATGAGCAGTTCTTC
TRBJ2-5	.	.	TRBV27	CASSFRMLETQYF	TGTGCCAGCAGTTTTAGGATGTTGGAGACCCAGTACTTC
TRBJ1-2	.	.	TRBV4-3	CASSQDPTGYSGYTF	TGCGCCAGCAGCCAAGATCCAACGGGGTACAGTGGCTACACCTTC
TRBJ2-3	TRBD1	few	TRBV5-1	CASSLVRGQGTDTQYF	TGCGCCAGCAGCTTGGTCCGAGGACAGGGGACAGATACGCAGTATTTT
TRBJ1-2	TRBD1	few	TRBV7-3	CASSLTGSDYGYTF	TGTGCCAGCAGCCTGACAGGGTCGGACTATGGCTACACCTTC